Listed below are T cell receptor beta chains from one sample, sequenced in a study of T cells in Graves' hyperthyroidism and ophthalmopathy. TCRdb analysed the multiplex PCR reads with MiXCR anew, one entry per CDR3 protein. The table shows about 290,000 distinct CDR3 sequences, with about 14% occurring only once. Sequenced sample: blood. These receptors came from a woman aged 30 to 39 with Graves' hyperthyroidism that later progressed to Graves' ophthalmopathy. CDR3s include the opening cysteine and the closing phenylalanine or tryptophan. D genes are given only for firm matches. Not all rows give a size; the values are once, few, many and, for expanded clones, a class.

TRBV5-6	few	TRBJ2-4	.	CASNRGGDIQYF	TGTGCCAGCAACCGTGGCGGTGACATTCAGTACTTC
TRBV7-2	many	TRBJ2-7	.	CASNPDRAYEQYF	TGTGCCAGCAACCCGGACAGAGCCTACGAGCAGTACTTC
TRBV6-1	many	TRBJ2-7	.	CASSHQGGQDYEQYF	TGTGCCAGCAGTCACCAGGGGGGGCAAGACTACGAGCAGTACTTC
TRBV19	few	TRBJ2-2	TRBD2	CASRIRQDGSGRTNANTGELFF	TGTGCCAGTAGGATACGACAGGATGGTAGCGGGAGGACGAACGCGAACACCGGGGAGCTGTTTTTT
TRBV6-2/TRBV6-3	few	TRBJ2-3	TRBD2	CAGGLGGSAGDTQYF	TGTGCCGGGGGTTTGGGCGGGAGTGCCGGAGATACGCAGTATTTT
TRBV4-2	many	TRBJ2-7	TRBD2	CASSQEGGRSYEQYF	TGTGCCAGCAGCCAAGAGGGAGGGAGATCCTACGAGCAGTACTTC
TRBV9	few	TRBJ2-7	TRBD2	CASSGGWGLAGGPVAQTYEQYF	TGTGCCAGCAGCGGGGGATGGGGGCTAGCGGGAGGGCCTGTAGCACAGACCTACGAGCAGTACTTC
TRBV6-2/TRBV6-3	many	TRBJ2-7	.	CASSYSAYEQYF	TGTGCCAGCAGTTACTCCGCGTACGAGCAGTACTTC
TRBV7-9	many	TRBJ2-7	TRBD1	CASSSTGDIYEQYF	TGTGCCAGCAGCTCGACAGGGGACATCTACGAGCAGTACTTC
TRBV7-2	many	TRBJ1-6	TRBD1	CASSPGQGLSPLHF	TGTGCCAGCAGCCCTGGACAGGGGCTCTCACCCCTCCACTTT
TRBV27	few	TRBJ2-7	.	CASSLGAAEGQYF	TGTGCCAGCAGTCTCGGTGCGGCCGAGGGGCAGTACTTC
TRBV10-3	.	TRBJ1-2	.	CAISVAGGAPDYGYTF	TGTGCCATCAGTGTCGCGGGGGGGGCTCCCGACTATGGCTACACCTTC
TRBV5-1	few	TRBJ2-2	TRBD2	CASSIGREGHTGELFF	TGCGCCAGCAGCATCGGTCGGGAGGGTCACACCGGGGAGCTGTTTTTT
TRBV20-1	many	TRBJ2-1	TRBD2	CSAERTSANNEQFF	TGCAGTGCAGAGCGGACTAGCGCAAACAATGAGCAGTTCTTC
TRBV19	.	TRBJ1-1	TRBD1	CASKNDRENTEAFF	TGTGCCAGTAAAAATGACAGGGAAAACACTGAAGCTTTCTTT
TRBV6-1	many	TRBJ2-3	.	CATKRGYYSTDTQYF	TGTGCCACCAAGAGGGGCTATTACTCGACAGATACGCAGTATTTT
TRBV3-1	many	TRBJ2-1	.	CASSQEGEIGNEQFF	TGTGCCAGCAGCCAAGAAGGGGAAATTGGCAATGAGCAGTTCTTC
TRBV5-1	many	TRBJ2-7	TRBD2	CASNPSGETYEQYF	TGCGCCAGCAACCCGAGCGGGGAGACCTACGAGCAGTACTTC
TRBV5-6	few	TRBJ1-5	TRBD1	CASSFGQGPQPQHF	TGTGCCAGCAGCTTCGGACAGGGTCCTCAGCCCCAGCATTTT
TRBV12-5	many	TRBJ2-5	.	CASGSFGRGLQETQYF	TGTGCTAGTGGTTCCTTTGGTAGAGGGCTCCAAGAGACCCAGTACTTC
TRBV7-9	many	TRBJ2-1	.	CASSLPGGHIYNEQFF	TGTGCCAGCAGCCTCCCTGGGGGCCACATCTACAATGAGCAGTTCTTC
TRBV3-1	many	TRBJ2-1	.	CASSQVVGGSPYNEQFF	TGTGCCAGCAGCCAAGTAGTAGGAGGGAGTCCCTACAATGAGCAGTTCTTC
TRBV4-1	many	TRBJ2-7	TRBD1	CASSQPARGHEQYF	TGCGCCAGCAGCCAACCAGCCAGGGGGCACGAGCAGTACTTC
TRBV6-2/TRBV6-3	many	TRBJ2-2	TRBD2	CASSRLAGVPGELFF	TGTGCCAGCAGTCGACTAGCGGGAGTACCCGGGGAGCTGTTTTTT
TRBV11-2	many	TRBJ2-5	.	CASSSPSGMGETQYF	TGTGCCAGCAGCTCCCCTTCGGGGATGGGAGAGACCCAGTACTTC
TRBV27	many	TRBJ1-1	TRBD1	CASSPISGTGGRNTEAFF	TGTGCCAGCAGTCCCATATCCGGGACAGGGGGCCGAAACACTGAAGCTTTCTTT
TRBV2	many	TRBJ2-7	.	CASSGNYEQYF	TGTGCCAGCAGTGGGAACTACGAGCAGTACTTC
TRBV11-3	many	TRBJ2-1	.	CASSRGTGNNEKQFF	TGTGCCAGCAGCCGCGGGACGGGAAACAATGAGAAGCAGTTCTTC
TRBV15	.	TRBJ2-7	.	CATSRKQGPGEQYF	TGTGCCACCAGCAGGAAGCAGGGACCTGGGGAGCAGTACTTC
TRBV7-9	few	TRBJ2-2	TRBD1	CASSTRTGVRNTGELFF	TGTGCCAGCAGCACACGGACAGGGGTCCGCAACACCGGGGAGCTGTTTTTT
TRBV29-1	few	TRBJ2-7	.	CSATGFSYEQYF	TGCAGCGCGACGGGGTTTTCATACGAGCAGTACTTC
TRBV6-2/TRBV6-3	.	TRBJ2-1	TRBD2	CASRTTLAGGEQFF	TGTGCCAGCAGAACCACACTAGCGGGGGGGGAGCAGTTCTTC
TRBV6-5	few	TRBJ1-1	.	CASSYTQRNTEAFF	TGTGCCAGCAGTTACACACAACGGAACACTGAAGCTTTCTTT
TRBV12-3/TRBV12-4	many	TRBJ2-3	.	CASALMESRTDTQYF	TGTGCCAGCGCCCTGATGGAGAGTAGGACAGATACGCAGTATTTT
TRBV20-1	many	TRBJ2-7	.	CSARDLGSGTPAYEQYF	TGCAGTGCTAGAGATTTGGGCTCCGGGACTCCAGCTTACGAGCAGTACTTC
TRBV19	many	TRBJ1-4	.	CASSSEGGSEKLFF	TGTGCCAGTAGTAGCGAGGGGGGGAGTGAAAAACTGTTTTTT
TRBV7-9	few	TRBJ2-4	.	CASSLVDPGVMSIQYF	TGTGCCAGCAGCTTAGTTGATCCGGGAGTCATGAGCATTCAGTACTTC
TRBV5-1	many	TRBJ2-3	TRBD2	CASSFTSGSSSTTQYF	TGCGCCAGCAGCTTCACTAGCGGGAGTAGTTCTACTACGCAGTATTTT
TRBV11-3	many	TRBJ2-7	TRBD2	CASRLSGTIYEQYF	TGTGCCAGCAGATTATCCGGGACTATATACGAGCAGTACTTC
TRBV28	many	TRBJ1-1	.	CASSFRRVSTTEAFF	TGTGCCAGCAGTTTTAGGAGGGTTTCGACCACTGAAGCTTTCTTT
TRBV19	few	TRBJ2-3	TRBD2	CASSSQLAGGRGDTQYF	TGTGCCAGTAGTAGCCAACTAGCGGGAGGGCGCGGAGATACGCAGTATTTT
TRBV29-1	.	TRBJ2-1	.	CRVEDSPPPFF	TGCCGCGTTGAAGATAGCCCACCCCCGTTCTTC
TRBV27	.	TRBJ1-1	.	CASSPHEQVNTEAFF	TGTGCCAGCAGTCCTCACGAACAAGTGAACACTGAAGCTTTCTTT
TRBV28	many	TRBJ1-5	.	CASRIGGYRQPQHF	TGTGCCAGCAGGATCGGGGGGTACCGTCAGCCCCAGCATTTT
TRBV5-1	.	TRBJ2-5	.	CASSLPSGQDPDLSQYF	TGCGCCAGCAGCTTGCCCTCGGGGCAGGACCCAGACCTCTCTCAGTACTTC
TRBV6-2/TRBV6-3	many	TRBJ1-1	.	CASSYPAAGSHSNTEAFF	TGTGCCAGCAGTTACCCAGCAGCAGGGTCCCACTCAAACACTGAAGCTTTCTTT
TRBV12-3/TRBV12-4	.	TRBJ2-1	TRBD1	CASSSTTGGGWVNEQFF	TGTGCCAGCAGTTCTACGACAGGGGGGGGATGGGTCAATGAGCAGTTCTTC
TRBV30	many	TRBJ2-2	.	CAWSIPGPRTGELFF	TGTGCCTGGAGTATTCCGGGACCAAGAACCGGGGAGCTGTTTTTT
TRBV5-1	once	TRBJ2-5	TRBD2	CASSPTPTSGEGETQYF	TGCGCCAGCAGCCCGACACCAACTAGCGGAGAGGGGGAGACCCAGTACTTC
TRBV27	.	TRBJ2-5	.	CASSQFAGTPQETQYF	TGTGCCAGCAGTCAGTTCGCCGGGACTCCTCAAGAGACCCAGTACTTC